These T cell receptor beta chains were read from a single sample in a study of glioma-infiltrating T cells. TCRdb reprocessed the multiplex PCR reads via MiXCR and lists one record per CDR3 protein. In the table there are approximately 400,000 distinct CDR3 sequences, roughly two fifths of which are singletons. Sequencing input: glioma tissue, nonneoplastic brain tissue, or PBMCs (not recorded which). The receptors stem from a human donor with low-grade glioma or glioblastoma, undergoing nonglioma brain surgery, or in good health (not recorded which). CDR3s include the opening cysteine and the closing phenylalanine or tryptophan. The order of the fields is clone size, J gene, D gene, V gene, CDR3 protein, CDR3 DNA. D genes are given only for firm matches. Clone sizes are given selectively: once, few, many, or a class where the clone is expanded.

clone size: .
J gene: TRBJ1-3
D gene: TRBD1
V gene: TRBV27
CDR3 protein: CASIPGQGPSGNTIHF
CDR3 DNA: TGTGCCAGCATTCCCGGACAGGGACCCTCTGGAAACACCATACATTTT

clone size: .
J gene: TRBJ2-3
D gene: .
V gene: TRBV12-3/TRBV12-4
CDR3 protein: CASSLAAHERGTDTQYF
CDR3 DNA: TGTGCCAGCAGTCTGGCAGCGCATGAACGGGGGACAGATACGCAGTATTTT

clone size: few
J gene: TRBJ1-4
D gene: .
V gene: TRBV28
CDR3 protein: CASSLFQMGGLGTNEKLFF
CDR3 DNA: TGTGCCAGCAGTTTATTTCAGATGGGGGGCCTAGGCACTAATGAAAAACTGTTTTTT

clone size: few
J gene: TRBJ1-3
D gene: .
V gene: TRBV10-3
CDR3 protein: CAISDITDGNTIYF
CDR3 DNA: TGTGCCATCAGTGATATAACGGATGGAAACACCATATATTTT

clone size: .
J gene: TRBJ2-7
D gene: TRBD2
V gene: TRBV4-1
CDR3 protein: CASSPGAGGEQYF
CDR3 DNA: TGCGCCAGCAGCCCCGGCGCGGGGGGCGAGCAGTACTTC

clone size: few
J gene: TRBJ2-5
D gene: .
V gene: TRBV20-1
CDR3 protein: CSVKRGTETQYF
CDR3 DNA: TGCAGTGTGAAGCGTGGAACAGAGACCCAGTACTTC

clone size: .
J gene: TRBJ2-1
D gene: .
V gene: TRBV15
CDR3 protein: CATSSLLVGDEQFF
CDR3 DNA: TGTGCCACCAGCAGTTTACTAGTTGGAGATGAGCAGTTCTTC

clone size: .
J gene: TRBJ2-3
D gene: .
V gene: TRBV7-2
CDR3 protein: CASSLGGLVSDTQYF
CDR3 DNA: TGTGCCAGCAGCTTAGGGGGTCTGGTCTCAGATACGCAGTATTTT

clone size: many
J gene: TRBJ2-3
D gene: .
V gene: TRBV4-1
CDR3 protein: CASSFFGTDTQYF
CDR3 DNA: TGCGCCAGCAGCTTCTTTGGCACAGATACGCAGTATTTT

clone size: .
J gene: TRBJ2-7
D gene: .
V gene: TRBV19
CDR3 protein: CASSFGVVYEQYF
CDR3 DNA: TGTGCCAGTTCCTTCGGGGTGGTCTACGAGCAGTACTTC

clone size: few
J gene: TRBJ1-2
D gene: .
V gene: TRBV12-3/TRBV12-4
CDR3 protein: CASSSSDSPMKHGYTF
CDR3 DNA: TGTGCCAGCAGTTCCTCGGACAGCCCGATGAAGCATGGCTACACCTTC

clone size: .
J gene: TRBJ2-3
D gene: TRBD2
V gene: TRBV20-1
CDR3 protein: CSPAGTSEDTQYF
CDR3 DNA: TGCAGCCCAGCCGGGACTAGCGAAGATACGCAGTATTTT

clone size: many
J gene: TRBJ1-5
D gene: .
V gene: TRBV27
CDR3 protein: CASSGGADQPQHF
CDR3 DNA: TGTGCCAGCAGTGGGGGGGCGGATCAGCCCCAGCATTTT

clone size: many
J gene: TRBJ1-1
D gene: .
V gene: TRBV18
CDR3 protein: CASSQTENTEAFF
CDR3 DNA: TGTGCCAGCAGCCAAACAGAGAACACTGAAGCTTTCTTT

clone size: .
J gene: TRBJ2-3
D gene: .
V gene: TRBV6-1
CDR3 protein: CASSSRGSTDMQYF
CDR3 DNA: TGTGCCAGCAGTTCACGGGGGAGCACAGATATGCAGTATTTT

clone size: many
J gene: TRBJ1-5
D gene: TRBD1
V gene: TRBV6-6
CDR3 protein: CASSYSRTGDLWVNQPQHF
CDR3 DNA: TGTGCCAGCAGTTACTCGAGGACAGGGGACCTGTGGGTAAATCAGCCCCAGCATTTT

clone size: .
J gene: TRBJ1-2
D gene: TRBD1
V gene: TRBV7-9
CDR3 protein: CASSSAGTGGEGYTF
CDR3 DNA: TGTGCCAGCAGCTCTGCCGGGACAGGGGGCGAAGGCTACACCTTC

clone size: .
J gene: TRBJ2-3
D gene: .
V gene: TRBV24-1
CDR3 protein: CATSDFGVTDTQYF
CDR3 DNA: TGTGCCACCAGTGATTTCGGAGTCACAGATACGCAGTATTTT

clone size: .
J gene: TRBJ1-5
D gene: TRBD1
V gene: TRBV20-1
CDR3 protein: CSARDQTGAQPQHF
CDR3 DNA: TGCAGTGCTAGAGATCAGACAGGGGCTCAGCCCCAGCATTTT

clone size: few
J gene: TRBJ2-7
D gene: .
V gene: TRBV28
CDR3 protein: CASSFGLVKDEQYF
CDR3 DNA: TGTGCCAGCAGTTTTGGGCTAGTAAAAGACGAGCAGTACTTC

clone size: few
J gene: TRBJ2-1
D gene: TRBD2
V gene: TRBV27
CDR3 protein: CASSPTTSGTYNEQFF
CDR3 DNA: TGTGCCAGCAGTCCGACGACTAGCGGGACCTACAATGAGCAGTTCTTC

clone size: .
J gene: TRBJ2-4
D gene: .
V gene: TRBV18
CDR3 protein: CASSPPGRVKNIQYF
CDR3 DNA: TGTGCCAGCTCCCCCCCCGGTAGGGTAAAAAACATTCAGTACTTC

clone size: .
J gene: TRBJ1-1
D gene: .
V gene: TRBV28
CDR3 protein: CASSLESGTEASF
CDR3 DNA: TGTGCCAGCAGTTTGGAGTCGGGGACTGAAGCTTCCTTT

clone size: .
J gene: TRBJ1-1
D gene: TRBD1
V gene: TRBV12-3/TRBV12-4
CDR3 protein: CASTEQGAWNTEAFF
CDR3 DNA: TGTGCCAGCACCGAACAGGGGGCTTGGAACACTGAAGCTTTCTTT

clone size: few
J gene: TRBJ2-1
D gene: .
V gene: TRBV20-1
CDR3 protein: CSARIGHEQFF
CDR3 DNA: TGCAGTGCTAGGATAGGGCATGAGCAGTTCTTC

clone size: few
J gene: TRBJ2-3
D gene: .
V gene: TRBV19
CDR3 protein: CASGRGNTQTTDTQYF
CDR3 DNA: TGTGCCAGTGGGAGGGGGAACACCCAAACCACAGATACGCAGTATTTT

clone size: .
J gene: TRBJ2-3
D gene: .
V gene: TRBV5-8
CDR3 protein: CASSIDSSTQYF
CDR3 DNA: TGTGCCAGCAGCATAGACAGTAGTACGCAGTATTTT

clone size: .
J gene: TRBJ2-7
D gene: .
V gene: TRBV2
CDR3 protein: CASSVLSGKFGYEQYF
CDR3 DNA: TGTGCCAGCAGTGTGCTCTCCGGGAAATTCGGGTACGAGCAGTACTTC

clone size: .
J gene: TRBJ2-1
D gene: .
V gene: TRBV18
CDR3 protein: CATAGARSSYNEQFF
CDR3 DNA: TGTGCCACCGCAGGGGCCAGGAGCTCCTACAATGAGCAGTTCTTC

clone size: many
J gene: TRBJ2-7
D gene: TRBD2
V gene: TRBV28
CDR3 protein: CASSTIGLDLAYEQYF
CDR3 DNA: TGTGCCAGCAGTACAATCGGACTAGACCTAGCCTACGAGCAGTACTTC

clone size: many
J gene: TRBJ2-7
D gene: TRBD2
V gene: TRBV15
CDR3 protein: CATSRGYVAGTYEQYF
CDR3 DNA: TGTGCCACCAGCAGAGGTTATGTAGCGGGAACGTACGAGCAGTACTTC

clone size: many
J gene: TRBJ2-1
D gene: .
V gene: TRBV6-1
CDR3 protein: CASSGPFRLGEQFF
CDR3 DNA: TGTGCCAGCAGTGGCCCCTTCCGGCTAGGTGAGCAGTTCTTC

clone size: .
J gene: TRBJ1-1
D gene: TRBD1
V gene: TRBV2
CDR3 protein: CASSGAGGSNTEAFF
CDR3 DNA: TGTGCCAGCAGTGGAGCAGGGGGGTCGAACACTGAAGCTTTCTTT

clone size: .
J gene: TRBJ1-3
D gene: TRBD1
V gene: TRBV7-2
CDR3 protein: CASSPGGDSGNTIYF
CDR3 DNA: TGTGCCAGCAGCCCAGGGGGCGACTCTGGAAACACCATATATTTT

clone size: .
J gene: TRBJ2-1
D gene: TRBD1
V gene: TRBV28
CDR3 protein: CASSFMISDRGLGNEQFF
CDR3 DNA: TGTGCCAGCAGTTTTATGATCTCAGACAGGGGTCTTGGTAATGAGCAGTTCTTC

clone size: many
J gene: TRBJ2-1
D gene: .
V gene: TRBV6-1
CDR3 protein: CASSTGSYNEQFF
CDR3 DNA: TGTGCCAGCAGTACCGGCTCCTACAATGAGCAGTTCTTC

clone size: many
J gene: TRBJ2-1
D gene: TRBD1
V gene: TRBV20-1
CDR3 protein: CSAGGQGAYNEQFF
CDR3 DNA: TGCAGTGCTGGGGGACAGGGGGCGTACAATGAGCAGTTCTTC

clone size: .
J gene: TRBJ2-7
D gene: .
V gene: TRBV19
CDR3 protein: CASSPPREISYEQYF
CDR3 DNA: TGTGCCAGTAGTCCTCCTCGGGAGATATCCTACGAGCAGTACTTC

clone size: many
J gene: TRBJ1-6
D gene: .
V gene: TRBV5-1
CDR3 protein: CASSLDREDSPLHF
CDR3 DNA: TGCGCCAGCAGCTTGGACCGAGAAGATTCACCCCTCCACTTT

clone size: many
J gene: TRBJ1-2
D gene: .
V gene: TRBV6-1
CDR3 protein: CASSEAGSNYGYTF
CDR3 DNA: TGTGCCAGCAGTGAAGCAGGTTCTAACTATGGCTACACCTTC

clone size: .
J gene: TRBJ2-1
D gene: .
V gene: TRBV5-4
CDR3 protein: CASSLGYSYEQFF
CDR3 DNA: TGTGCCAGCAGCTTGGGCTATTCCTACGAGCAGTTCTTC

clone size: many
J gene: TRBJ2-2
D gene: .
V gene: TRBV15
CDR3 protein: CATSRDPIGELFF
CDR3 DNA: TGTGCCACCAGCAGAGATCCCATCGGGGAGCTGTTTTTT

clone size: many
J gene: TRBJ2-7
D gene: .
V gene: TRBV20-1
CDR3 protein: CSARDPGETYEQYF
CDR3 DNA: TGCAGTGCTAGAGATCCGGGGGAAACCTACGAGCAGTACTTC

clone size: many
J gene: TRBJ1-4
D gene: .
V gene: TRBV27
CDR3 protein: CASSKRQREKLFF
CDR3 DNA: TGTGCCAGCAGTAAAAGACAGAGGGAAAAACTGTTTTTT

clone size: .
J gene: TRBJ2-6
D gene: .
V gene: TRBV15
CDR3 protein: CATSGQFMSYGANVLTF
CDR3 DNA: TGTGCCACCAGCGGGCAGTTTATGAGCTATGGGGCCAACGTCCTGACTTTC

clone size: .
J gene: TRBJ2-1
D gene: .
V gene: TRBV4-1
CDR3 protein: CASSPGRNNEQFF
CDR3 DNA: TGCGCCAGCAGCCCGGGACGGAACAATGAGCAGTTCTTC

clone size: .
J gene: TRBJ1-5
D gene: .
V gene: TRBV19
CDR3 protein: CASSILSDSNQPQHF
CDR3 DNA: TGTGCCAGTAGTATATTGTCAGATAGCAATCAGCCCCAGCATTTT

clone size: .
J gene: TRBJ1-1
D gene: .
V gene: TRBV3-1
CDR3 protein: CASSHEGDEAFF
CDR3 DNA: TGTGCCAGCAGCCATGAGGGGGATGAAGCTTTCTTT

clone size: .
J gene: TRBJ1-1
D gene: TRBD1
V gene: TRBV12-3/TRBV12-4
CDR3 protein: CAITPTGDTEAFF
CDR3 DNA: TGTGCCATCACCCCTACAGGGGATACTGAAGCTTTCTTT

clone size: .
J gene: TRBJ1-1
D gene: .
V gene: TRBV12-3/TRBV12-4
CDR3 protein: CASRKRRLMNTEAFF
CDR3 DNA: TGTGCCAGCAGAAAGCGACGACTGATGAACACTGAAGCTTTCTTT

clone size: .
J gene: TRBJ2-1
D gene: .
V gene: TRBV28
CDR3 protein: CASSLLGSYNEQFF
CDR3 DNA: TGTGCCAGCAGTTTATTGGGTTCCTACAATGAGCAGTTCTTC

clone size: .
J gene: TRBJ2-3
D gene: .
V gene: TRBV28
CDR3 protein: CASSLDLDTQYF
CDR3 DNA: TGTGCCAGCAGTCTCGATCTGGATACGCAGTATTTT

clone size: few
J gene: TRBJ1-3
D gene: .
V gene: TRBV6-1
CDR3 protein: CASSTPYLGGAGTGNTIYF
CDR3 DNA: TGTGCCAGCAGTACCCCTTATTTGGGGGGGGCAGGCACTGGAAACACCATATATTTT

clone size: many
J gene: TRBJ2-1
D gene: .
V gene: TRBV20-1
CDR3 protein: CSASGQAWGEQFF
CDR3 DNA: TGCAGTGCTAGTGGGCAGGCCTGGGGTGAGCAGTTCTTC

clone size: few
J gene: TRBJ2-7
D gene: TRBD2
V gene: TRBV20-1
CDR3 protein: CSATTSGSYEQYF
CDR3 DNA: TGCAGTGCTACAACTAGCGGCTCCTACGAGCAGTACTTC

clone size: .
J gene: TRBJ2-7
D gene: .
V gene: TRBV28
CDR3 protein: CASITPRCALYEQYF
CDR3 DNA: TGTGCCAGCATCACTCCCCGGTGTGCCCTCTACGAGCAGTACTTC

clone size: .
J gene: TRBJ1-1
D gene: .
V gene: TRBV18
CDR3 protein: CASSPPMAGLEAFF
CDR3 DNA: TGTGCCAGCTCACCACCGATGGCAGGACTAGAAGCTTTCTTT